The TCR beta chain described here comes from a study of CD8+ T cells in alopecia areata. Overall study context: Treatment comprised oral tofacitinib, 5 to 10 mg twice daily, in treated patients.

The authors extracted RNA and reverse transcribed it into cDNA as the sequencing template. The assay was immunoSEQ multiplex PCR, and TCRdb's table has in-frame clones only and misses some. The table shows 130,000 to 150,000 clones, with about half occurring only once. Looked up from germline, CDR1 is SGHAT and CDR2 is FQNNGV. V was pared by 1 base and J by 7 bases, with 3 bases of the junction left unmatched. The CDR3 runs 13 residues. This receptor was obtained from a human donor with alopecia areata. The V gene is TRBV11-2, the J gene TRBJ1-2, with TRBD1 identical over 7 bases. This specimen was CD4+ T cells sorted from blood, taken at week 0. The CDR3 sequence is CASSLGGGVGYTF. In DNA, the CDR3 is TGTGCCAGCAGCTTAGGAGGGGGCGTTGGCTACACCTTC.